A selection of T cell receptor beta chains follows, all from one sample in a study of CD4 and CD8 cells across lung adenocarcinoma regions. MiXCR was run by TCRdb on the PCR reads, yielding one entry per CDR3 protein. The data show about 20,000 distinct CDR3 sequences, under 60% seen once. Material: CD8+ T cells from the center of a lung tumor. Source of these receptors: a female donor with lung adenocarcinoma. The CD4 and CD8 labels of this study may be unreliable. CDR3s include the opening cysteine and the closing phenylalanine or tryptophan. D genes are given only for firm matches. Expanded clones are given a class, and other clones once, few, many or no size at all.

len	v_gene	j_gene	abundance	d_gene	CDR3aa	CDR3nt
13	TRBV6-4	TRBJ2-1	few	NA	CASSRREGNEQFF	TGTGCCAGCAGCCGACGGGAAGGGAATGAGCAGTTCTTC
15	TRBV20-1	TRBJ2-1	NA	NA	CSAARGGLSYNEQFF	TGCAGTGCGGCTCGCGGGGGCCTCTCCTACAATGAGCAGTTCTTC
14	TRBV6-1	TRBJ2-3	NA	TRBD1	CASSERTGTDTQYF	TGTGCCAGCAGTGAAAGGACAGGGACAGATACGCAGTATTTT
18	TRBV12-3/TRBV12-4	TRBJ1-3	NA	NA	CASSWIGARRSDGNTIYF	TGTGCCAGCAGTTGGATCGGGGCGCGAAGATCTGATGGAAACACCATATATTTT
13	TRBV20-1	TRBJ2-7	once	NA	CSASGPRSYEQYF	TGCAGTGCTAGCGGGCCCCGATCCTACGAGCAGTACTTC
16	TRBV11-3	TRBJ2-2	NA	TRBD1	CASSPRDRRNTGELFF	TGTGCCAGCAGCCCCCGGGACAGGCGAAACACCGGGGAGCTGTTTTTT
18	TRBV11-3	TRBJ2-4	NA	NA	CASSPGVSGVLGKNIQYF	TGTGCCAGCAGCCCCGGCGTCTCGGGGGTGTTAGGCAAAAACATTCAGTACTTC
14	TRBV27	TRBJ2-1	NA	TRBD2	CASSFFGRGGSQFF	TGTGCCAGCAGTTTTTTCGGGAGGGGAGGGTCGCAGTTCTTC
16	TRBV6-1	TRBJ2-4	NA	NA	CASSLAGRRGKDTQYF	TGTGCGAGCTCCTTGGCGGGGCGGAGAGGCAAAGACACGCAGTACTTT
18	TRBV5-1	TRBJ2-1	many	TRBD2	CASSLRPGTSGRTDEQFF	TGCGCCAGCAGCCTAAGGCCCGGGACTAGCGGGAGAACGGATGAGCAGTTCTTC
13	TRBV6-1	TRBJ2-5	few	TRBD2	CAVGGRFGETQYF	TGTGCCGTGGGGGGGAGGTTCGGGGAGACCCAGTACTTC
19	TRBV6-4	TRBJ1-1	NA	NA	CASSDSSLGRAVENTEAFF	TGTGCCAGCAGTGACTCGAGTCTTGGCAGGGCGGTAGAGAACACTGAAGCTTTCTTT
13	TRBV6-1	TRBJ2-5	many	TRBD2	CASTGGGEETQYF	TGTGCCAGCACCGGCGGGGGGGAAGAGACCCAGTACTTC
16	TRBV6-5	TRBJ2-5	medium-sized	TRBD2	CASRYSGALFRETQYF	TGTGCCAGCAGATATAGCGGGGCCCTGTTTCGGGAGACCCAGTACTTC
20	TRBV6-1	TRBJ2-4	NA	TRBD1	CASSGTRGDREALAKNIQYF	TGTGCCAGCAGTGGGACCCGAGGGGACAGGGAGGCTTTAGCCAAAAACATTCAGTACTTC
15	TRBV6-1	TRBJ2-4	NA	NA	CASSPAVGDKNIQYF	TGTGCCAGCAGCCCAGCGGTGGGGGACAAAAATATTCAGTACTTC
13	TRBV7-6	TRBJ1-5	NA	NA	CASSPGRDQPQHF	TGTGCCAGCAGCCCCGGGAGGGACCAGCCCCAGCATTTT
17	TRBV4-2	TRBJ2-3	once	TRBD2	CASSPGLAGASTDTQYF	TGTGCCAGCAGCCCCGGACTAGCGGGGGCCAGCACAGATACGCAGTATTTT
14	TRBV6-1	TRBJ2-5	NA	NA	CASSEGLLWGTQYF	TGTGCCAGCAGTGAGGGGCTCCTCTGGGGGACCCAGTACTTC
15	TRBV11-3	TRBJ2-7	many	NA	CASSLRQQGSYEQYF	TGTGCCAGCAGCTTACGTCAACAGGGATCCTACGAGCAGTACTTC
15	TRBV10-1	TRBJ2-1	NA	NA	CASSVSRRPHNEQFF	TGCGCCAGCAGTGTAAGTCGACGGCCCCACAATGAGCAGTTCTTC
15	TRBV7-2	TRBJ1-1	few	NA	CASSLVGWLDTEAFF	TGTGCCAGCAGCTTAGTCGGGTGGTTGGACACTGAAGCTTTCTTT
15	TRBV6-5	TRBJ2-3	once	NA	CASSYQAVNTDTQYF	TGTGCCAGCAGTTACCAGGCTGTGAACACAGATACGCAGTATTTT
12	TRBV6-2/TRBV6-3	TRBJ2-5	NA	NA	CASGHGGETQYF	TGTGCCAGCGGCCATGGGGGAGAGACCCAGTACTTC
16	TRBV7-3	TRBJ2-2	NA	TRBD1	CASSLIPGGNTGTLFF	TGTGCCAGCAGCTTAATCCCAGGGGGCAACACCGGTACGCTGTTTTTT
14	TRBV6-1	TRBJ2-2	NA	NA	CASSPTLLGGELFF	TGTGCCAGCAGTCCTACTTTACTAGGCGGGGAGCTGTTTTTT
13	TRBV10-3	TRBJ1-2	NA	NA	CATRRPGVIGYTF	TGTGCCACTCGGCGGCCGGGGGTAATCGGCTACACCTTC
15	TRBV4-1	TRBJ2-1	many	NA	CASSPEGRLVNEQFF	TGCGCCAGCAGCCCCGAGGGAAGGCTAGTTAATGAGCAGTTCTTC
15	TRBV7-9	TRBJ2-1	NA	NA	CASTPQGYSYNEQFF	TGTGCCAGCACCCCACAGGGTTACTCCTACAATGAGCAGTTCTTC
14	TRBV9	TRBJ2-1	few	NA	CASSPSGVSNEQFF	TGTGCCAGCAGCCCCTCGGGAGTGAGCAATGAGCAGTTCTTC
12	TRBV6-1	TRBJ2-2	NA	NA	CASRVATGELFF	TGTGCCAGCCGGGTTGCAACCGGGGAGCTGTTTTTT
11	TRBV6-1	TRBJ1-2	NA	NA	CASRDETGYTF	TGTGCCAGCCGCGACGAGACGGGCTACACCTTC
12	TRBV6-1	TRBJ2-3	NA	NA	CASRSSSDTQYF	TGTGCCAGCCGAAGCAGTTCAGATACGCAGTATTTT
16	TRBV6-1	TRBJ1-5	medium-sized	NA	CASSGLGIRLSQPQHF	TGTGCCAGCAGTGGACTAGGCATAAGGTTAAGTCAGCCCCAGCATTTT
16	TRBV6-1	TRBJ2-1	NA	TRBD2	CASSELAESSYNEQFF	TGTGCCAGCAGCGAACTAGCGGAGAGCTCCTACAATGAGCAGTTCTTC
20	TRBV10-3	TRBJ2-5	NA	NA	CAISERAGGPGRSDQKIQYF	TGTGCCATCAGTGAGCGGGCCGGGGGGCCAGGCCGAAGTGACCAAAAGATTCAGTACTTC
14	TRBV10-2	TRBJ1-2	NA	TRBD1	CASSRQGESYGYTF	TGCGCCAGCAGTCGACAGGGAGAAAGCTATGGCTACACCTTC
16	TRBV27	TRBJ2-5	NA	NA	CASAGPGGRDPETQYF	TGTGCCAGCGCGGGGCCCGGGGGCCGAGACCCAGAGACCCAGTACTTC
16	TRBV10-3	TRBJ2-4	NA	NA	CAISSRDRTSTDMQYF	TGTGCCATCAGCTCCCGGGACAGAACTAGCACAGACATGCAGTACTTC
15	TRBV12-3/TRBV12-4	TRBJ2-3	many	TRBD2	CASSSLPAGADTQYF	TGTGCCAGCAGTTCCCTCCCAGCGGGGGCAGATACGCAGTATTTT
14	TRBV6-1	TRBJ1-1	few	NA	CASRPNRENTEAFF	TGTGCCAGCAGGCCAAACCGGGAGAACACTGAAGCTTTCTTT
18	TRBV6-5	TRBJ2-3	many	NA	CASSYSNVRLSPTDTQYF	TGTGCCAGCAGTTACTCGAATGTCCGACTCTCCCCGACAGATACGCAGTATTTT
15	TRBV27	TRBJ2-5	few	TRBD2	CASSRRTSGQETQYF	TGTGCCAGCAGTCGCCGGACTAGCGGGCAAGAGACCCAGTACTTC
18	TRBV6-1	TRBJ2-3	NA	TRBD2	CASSRGVAGGPRTNTQYF	TGTGCCAGCAGTCGCGGAGTAGCGGGAGGGCCTCGCACAAATACTCAGTACTTT
13	TRBV6-1	TRBJ2-2	NA	NA	CASRQSNTGELFF	TGTGCCAGCCGACAGTCGAACACCGGGGAGCTGTTTTTT
14	TRBV6-1	TRBJ2-5	few	NA	CASSEQGGRETQYF	TGTGCCAGCAGTGAACAGGGAGGCCGAGAGACCCAGTACTTC
15	TRBV6-5	TRBJ1-2	NA	NA	CASSYSTGTVSGYTF	TGTGCCAGCAGTTACTCGACCGGGACGGTTAGTGGCTACACCTTC
18	TRBV6-5	TRBJ2-2	NA	TRBD1	CASSYAPWQGANTGALYF	TGTGCCAGCAGTTACGCCCCTTGGCAGGGGGCGAACACCGGGGCGCTGTATTTT
16	TRBV6-5	TRBJ2-1	NA	NA	CASSYSYRGPYNEQFF	TGTGCCAGCAGTTACTCGTATCGGGGGCCGTACAATGAGCAGTTCTTC
15	TRBV6-1	TRBJ1-2	many	TRBD1	CASSGTGTGKYGYTF	TGTGCCAGTTCTGGGACCGGGACAGGGAAATATGGCTACACCTTC
16	TRBV6-1	TRBJ1-2	many	TRBD1	CASSEWTGETPYGYTF	TGTGCCAGCAGTGAATGGACAGGGGAAACCCCCTATGGCTACACCTTC
16	TRBV6-5	TRBJ2-5	many	NA	CASSYSNIGWEETQYF	TGTGCCAGCAGTTACTCGAATATCGGTTGGGAAGAGACCCAGTACTTC
14	TRBV29-1	TRBJ1-1	few	NA	CSVVNSGGKTEAFF	TGCAGCGTCGTCAACTCGGGAGGGAAGACTGAAGCTTTCTTT
14	TRBV10-3	TRBJ2-1	many	NA	CAISESPAGNEQFF	TGTGCCATCAGTGAGTCCCCAGCCGGGAATGAGCAGTTCTTC
12	TRBV6-1	TRBJ2-7	once	NA	CASSATGYEQYF	TGTGCCAGCAGCGCGACAGGCTACGAGCAGTACTTC
16	TRBV6-1	TRBJ1-1	NA	NA	CASSEARLTSNTEAFF	TGTGCCAGCAGTGAAGCGCGACTGACATCCAACACTGAAGCTTTCTTT
15	TRBV6-1	TRBJ2-3	NA	NA	CASSHWGANTDTQYF	TGTGCCAGCAGCCACTGGGGGGCGAACACAGATACGCAGTATTTT